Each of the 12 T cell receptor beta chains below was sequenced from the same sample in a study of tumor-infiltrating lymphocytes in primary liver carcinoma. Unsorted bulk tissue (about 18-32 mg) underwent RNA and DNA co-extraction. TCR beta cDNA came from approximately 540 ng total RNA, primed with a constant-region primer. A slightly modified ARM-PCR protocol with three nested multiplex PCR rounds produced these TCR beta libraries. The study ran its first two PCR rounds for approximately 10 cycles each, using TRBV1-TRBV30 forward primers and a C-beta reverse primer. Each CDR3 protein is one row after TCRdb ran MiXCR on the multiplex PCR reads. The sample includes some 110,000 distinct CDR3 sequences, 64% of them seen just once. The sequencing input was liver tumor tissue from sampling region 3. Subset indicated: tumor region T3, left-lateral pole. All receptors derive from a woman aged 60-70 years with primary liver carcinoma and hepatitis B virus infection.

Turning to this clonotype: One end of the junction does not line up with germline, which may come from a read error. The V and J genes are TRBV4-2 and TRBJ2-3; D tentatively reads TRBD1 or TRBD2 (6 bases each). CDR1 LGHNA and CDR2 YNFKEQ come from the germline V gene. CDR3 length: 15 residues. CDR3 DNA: TGTGTCAGCAACCAAGGGGGACTGGCCGAAGGTACGCAGTATTTT. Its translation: CVSNQGGLAEGTQYF.

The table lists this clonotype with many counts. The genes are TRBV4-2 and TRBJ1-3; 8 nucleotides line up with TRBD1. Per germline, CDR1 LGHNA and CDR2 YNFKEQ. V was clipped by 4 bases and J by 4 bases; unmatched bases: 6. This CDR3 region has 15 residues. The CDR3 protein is CASSPKTGVGNTIYF. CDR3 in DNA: TGTGCCAGCAGCCCTAAGACAGGGGTCGGAAACACCATATATTTT.

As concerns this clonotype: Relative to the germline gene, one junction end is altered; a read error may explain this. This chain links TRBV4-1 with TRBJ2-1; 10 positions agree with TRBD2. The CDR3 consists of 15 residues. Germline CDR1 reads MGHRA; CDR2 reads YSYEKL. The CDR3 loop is CTSGQPSGGYNEQFF. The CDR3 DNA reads TGCACCAGCGGCCAGCCTAGCGGGGGCTACAATGAGCAGTTCTTC.

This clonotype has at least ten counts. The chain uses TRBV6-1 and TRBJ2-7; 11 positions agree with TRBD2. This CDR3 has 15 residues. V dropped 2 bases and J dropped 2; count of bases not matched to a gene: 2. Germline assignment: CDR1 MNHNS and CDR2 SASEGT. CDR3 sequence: CASSEIAGGPYEQYF. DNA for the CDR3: TGTGCCAGCAGTGAAATAGCGGGAGGGCCCTACGAGCAGTACTTC.

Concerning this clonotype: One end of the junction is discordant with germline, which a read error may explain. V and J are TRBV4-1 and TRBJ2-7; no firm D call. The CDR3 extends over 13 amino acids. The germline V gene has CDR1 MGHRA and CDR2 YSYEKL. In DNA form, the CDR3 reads TGCGCCAGCAGCCAAGTTTCAGGCAACGAGGAGTACTTC. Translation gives CASSQVSGNEEYF.

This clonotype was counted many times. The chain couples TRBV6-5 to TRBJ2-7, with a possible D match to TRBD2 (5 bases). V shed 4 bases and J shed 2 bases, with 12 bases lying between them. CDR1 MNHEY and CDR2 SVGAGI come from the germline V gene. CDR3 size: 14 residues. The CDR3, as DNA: TGTGCCAGCAGTTCGACGGACTGGACCTACGAGCAGTACTTC. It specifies CASSSTDWTYEQYF.

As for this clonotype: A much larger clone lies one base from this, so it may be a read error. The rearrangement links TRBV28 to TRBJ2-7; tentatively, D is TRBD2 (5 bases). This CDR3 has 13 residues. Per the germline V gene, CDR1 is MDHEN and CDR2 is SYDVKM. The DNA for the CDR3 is TGTACCACCGCGGGTTCCCCCCACTACGAGCAGTACTTC. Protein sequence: CTTAGSPHYEQYF.

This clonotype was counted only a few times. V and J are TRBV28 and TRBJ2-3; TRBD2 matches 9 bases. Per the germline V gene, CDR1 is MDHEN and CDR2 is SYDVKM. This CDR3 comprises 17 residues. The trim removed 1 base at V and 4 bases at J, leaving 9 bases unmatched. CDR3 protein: CASSLSAGGPTADTQYF. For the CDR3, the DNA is TGTGCCAGCAGTTTATCGGCGGGAGGGCCCACCGCAGATACGCAGTATTTT.

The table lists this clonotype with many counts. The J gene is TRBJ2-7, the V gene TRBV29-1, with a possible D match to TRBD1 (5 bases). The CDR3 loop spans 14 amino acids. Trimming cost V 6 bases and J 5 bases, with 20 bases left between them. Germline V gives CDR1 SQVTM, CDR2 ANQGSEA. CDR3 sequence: CSVTEETTYDEQYF. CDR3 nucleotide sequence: TGCAGCGTGACAGAAGAAACCACCTACGACGAGCAGTACTTC.

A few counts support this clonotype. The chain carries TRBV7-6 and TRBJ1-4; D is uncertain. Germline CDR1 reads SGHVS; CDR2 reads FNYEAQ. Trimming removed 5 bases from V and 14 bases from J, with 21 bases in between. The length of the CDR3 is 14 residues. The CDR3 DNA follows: TGTGCCAGCAGCCCCGGCGACGCGCGGTCGGTGCTGTTTTTT. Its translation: CASSPGDARSVLFF.

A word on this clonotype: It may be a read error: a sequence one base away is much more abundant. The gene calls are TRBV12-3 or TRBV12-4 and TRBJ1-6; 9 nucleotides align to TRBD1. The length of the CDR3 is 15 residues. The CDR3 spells CTSSFRTGENSPLHF. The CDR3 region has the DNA TGTACCAGCAGTTTCAGGACAGGGGAGAATTCACCCCTCCACTTT.

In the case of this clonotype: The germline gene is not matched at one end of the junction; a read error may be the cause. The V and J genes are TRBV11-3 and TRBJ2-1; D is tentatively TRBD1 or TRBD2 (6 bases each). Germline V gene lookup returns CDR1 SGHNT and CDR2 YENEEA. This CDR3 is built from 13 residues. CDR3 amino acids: CASNAGGYNEEFF. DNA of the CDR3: TGTGCCAGCAATGCCGGGGGCTACAATGAGGAGTTCTTT.